This T cell receptor (beta chain) was identified in a study of shared clonotypes between healthy human individuals. Study in general: There were three CD4 naive, three CD4 memory, two CD8 naive and one CD8 memory plates per donor.

A word on this clone: Antigen unknown.

The V segment lost 6 bases and the J segment 4 bases; nucleotides outside the gene matches: 11. Germline CDR1 and CDR2: LNHDA and SQIVND (reference sequence). The CDR3 totals 15 residues. Whole-study findings and limits: Estimated richness values were generally larger in naive subsets than in memory subsets. Measured sharing among donors was expected to vary with sequencing depth.

Produced via immunoSEQ multiplex PCR; TCRdb's table is partial and in-frame only. The profile shows around 1.9 million clones, 85% to 95% of them singletons. Naive CD8 cells comprised CD45RO-negative, CCR7-positively selected cells, excluding terminally differentiated effector memory CD45RA+ cells. Sequenced input: naive CD8+ T cells from PBMCs. The clonotype originates from a man between 18 and 29 years old in good health. Some clones in this sample may be carry-over from other donors' samples. This chain joins TRBV19 and TRBJ1-1; 7 bases are shared with TRBD1. The CDR3 sequence is CASSPRGGQITEAFF. The CDR3 DNA sequence: TGTGCCAGTAGCCCCAGGGGGGGCCAAATCACTGAAGCTTTCTTT.